Sequencing of this TCR beta chain was carried out in a study of T cell responses to AZD1222 COVID-19 vaccine. Study information: Second-dose timings of about 4 or about 12 weeks were pooled.

Study outcomes and limitations: Just six people given AZD1222 tested seropositive at baseline. No repertoire was sampled before or during the peak T cell response, only after it. Once two AZD1222 doses were given, Spike-specific TCR breadth and depth went up.

Remarks on this clone: What it binds is unknown.

TCRdb's table, derived via immunoSEQ multiplex PCR, lists solely in-frame clones and lacks some. The sample records about 120,000 clones, 85% to 95% being singletons. The CDR3 loop spans 16 amino acids. V was clipped by 3 bases and J by 6 bases; unmatched bases: 11. The germline V gene has CDR1 KGHSH and CDR2 LQKENI. This specimen was peripheral blood, taken on day 0 of AZD1222 vaccination. This rearrangement joins TRBV18 to TRBJ1-2, with 9 bases aligning to TRBD1. The clonotype originates from an adult in good health. The CDR3 loop reads CASSPPSQQGANGYTF. In DNA form, the CDR3 reads TGTGCCAGCTCACCGCCTAGCCAACAGGGGGCGAATGGCTACACCTTC.